This T cell receptor beta chain derives from a study of cytomegalovirus exposure and HLA in healthy donors (dated by TCRdb to the late 2010s). Background on the whole study: An earlier analysis of roughly 500 of the donors reported over 250 Gb of sequence data and around 110 million unique TCR beta sequences obtained from some 170 million T cells. An early release that covered roughly 600 HLA-typed donors contained around 300 gigabases of sequencing data and 75 million to 100 million unique TCR sequences. To decide whether each TCR beta V gene segment behaved as functional or pseudogenic, an earlier analysis of some 580 of the donors relied on high-throughput TCR beta sequencing. A later genetic analysis used genome-wide SNP genotypes for about three fifths of the 666 donors, treating that subset as a discovery cohort. A later analysis re-examined previously published TCR beta repertoires from 600 to 700 donors and added high-resolution HLA genotyping to investigate patterns of TCR occurrence. Of the roughly 400 genotyped donors, about 84% fell in the genetic ancestry cluster associated with self-reported Caucasian donors. HLA typing included class I and class II loci at four-digit resolution. Every discovery cohort repertoire had been produced on one sequencing platform. The number of donors typed differed by locus, with 629-630 for A, B, C, DRB1 and DQB1, 522 for DQA1, over 600 for DPA1, and around 450 for DPB1. The study used immunosequencing to profile the T cell repertoires of approximately 690 subjects and linked those repertoires to cytomegalovirus serostatus. High-throughput TCR immunosequencing, statistical association of individual TCRs with disease status, and machine learning were combined to predict cytomegalovirus infection status. Across some 400 genotyped donors of the cohort, an average of about 220,000 unique TCR beta nucleotide sequences per donor were sequenced, and approximately 17% of those sequences were non-productive. Besides the first cohort of 550 to 750 subjects, a separate validation cohort made up of 120 different subjects was used. Donor age, sex, ethnicity and CMV serostatus were compiled together with the repertoire data. Five DR-DQ haplotypes were treated as single units for association and clustering because of strong linkage in the cohort. The study was designed to test whether signatures of past pathogen exposure could be identified by cataloging public T cell receptors. Rather than drawing on any new phenotypic data, the later analysis identified candidate immune exposures from TCR beta sequences and the way those sequences occurred across donors. Results the study describes overall, beyond this receptor: Linkage disequilibrium might explain the correlated functional status among segregating V segments, but an unknown experimental factor could not be excluded. Specific HLA alleles were associated with 16,951 TCR beta sequences at a false discovery rate of 0.05 in a later analysis. The sequencing pipeline was judged likely to have produced a cluster of highly shared sequence variants as a technical artifact. Three of the identified cytomegalovirus-associated TCR beta chains were confirmed in vitro to be specific for cytomegalovirus antigens. When HLA alleles, especially DR and DQ, strongly co-occurred, attributing TCR associations to individual alleles was difficult. In an earlier analysis of several hundred of the donors, most TCR beta V segments were observed in productive rearrangements about 87% or about 30% of the time, broadly matching IMGT annotations. In this cohort, only TCR beta chains were sequenced, and detectable features were limited by the absence of alpha or paired-chain data. In the study, 150 to 200 TCR beta chains were listed as associated with cytomegalovirus. Presence/absence analyses assumed roughly uniform sequencing depth across donors, an assumption that may not hold. A further reported finding was that TCR beta sequences accurately predicted the HLA-A and HLA-B alleles for most subjects in the first cohort. Because the 87-base-pair reads could not distinguish some IMGT-functional V segments, including TRBV6-2 and TRBV6-3, those segments were excluded. The authors suggested that the approach could potentially be generalized to other disease states and immunological phenotypes. Most TCR sequences were seen in very few donors, while some public TCRs were found in many individuals. Most CMV-associated TCR beta chains appeared to be HLA-restricted in a later analysis, and the HLA associations seemed to be driven largely by CMV exposure. Several of the top co-occurrence clusters appeared to be linked to parvovirus B19, influenza, CMV and Epstein-Barr virus, according to a later analysis. In a later analysis, the rate of TCR association differed among HLA loci, with DRB1 alleles having the most associated TCRs and HLA-C alleles having the fewest. CMV serostatus was the only immune exposure information available for the cohort. The earlier analysis of some 540 of the donors excluded over 15 rarely observed V segments, including chromosome 9 orphons, because counts were too low. Because HLA typing was missing for some donors at each locus, association tests included only the typed subset. In a later genetic analysis, a missense DCLRE1C variant was associated with V-gene and J-gene trimming of TCR beta chains, and the association was replicated in an independent cohort. Cytomegalovirus status was reported to be diagnosed by the classifier with high specificity and sensitivity in both the original and validation cohorts. In a later analysis, HLA-associated TCR beta chains showed more clonal expansion and lower generation probabilities than non-associated chains that were equally common. Compared with the 666-donor mean, donors in an Asian-associated ancestry cluster had fewer N-insertions in productive TCRs, according to a later genetic analysis.

Library preparation employed the immunoSEQ multiplex PCR assay. For the multiplex PCR, a mixture combining 60 forward primers for TCR Vbeta segments and 13 reverse primers for TCR Jbeta segments was used. The CDR3 region of rearranged TCR beta genes was amplified from genomic DNA by a multiplex PCR assay. The amplified TCR beta libraries were sequenced on the Illumina HiSeq System as 87-base-pair reads. The authors' pipeline ran thus. In a later analysis, tens of millions of unique TCR beta chains were counted across the roughly 610 repertoires, and around 10 million of these chains were shared by at least two donors. Raw reads were error-corrected and collapsed into unique sequences by a nearest-neighbor algorithm in which closely related sequences were merged to remove PCR and sequencing errors. V, D and J gene segments were assigned by aligning CDR3 sequences to IMGT reference sequences. For a sequence to be retained, a match of at least six nucleotides to both a V gene segment and a J gene segment was required. A rearrangement counted as productive if the CDR3 had no stop codons and remained in frame with V and J, and every other rearrangement counted as non-productive. Following IMGT convention, CDR3 was defined as the stretch from the second conserved V-encoded cysteine up to the conserved J-encoded phenylalanine. The earlier analysis of about 500 of the donors excluded sequences that lacked an unambiguous match to a single V gene segment. An earlier analysis of over 450 of the donors classified V segments as functional when productive rearrangements were above 56.7% and as segregating when the standard deviation between donors was above 5%. To diagnose cytomegalovirus status from the catalog of TCR beta chain sequences, a statistical classification framework was built. A later analysis assigned V and J genes by comparing TCR nucleotide sequences with IMGT/GENE-DB human TR gene sequences. Using the TCRdist pipeline, a later analysis assigned CDR3 sequences along with most-parsimonious VDJ recombination scenarios. A later analysis defined each TCR beta chain by its CDR3 amino acid sequence plus V-gene family, and excluded reads lacking a unique V-gene family. As a way to deal with suspected cross-contamination and a sequencing artifact, a later analysis dropped over 550 nucleotide sequences that were highly shared and had low generation probability. A later analysis calculated a clonal expansion index for each public chain from normalized within-repertoire ranks of inferred template counts. A later analysis computed generation probabilities with a VDJ recombination model fitted to out-of-frame rearrangements, and checked the results against IGoR. In a later analysis, hypergeometric tests were used to score TCR-TCR, TCR-HLA and TCR-CMV co-occurrence, with a repertoire-size bias correction applied to TCR pairs. In a later analysis, false discovery rates were estimated by permuting HLA or CMV assignments 20 times. In a later analysis, co-occurring TCRs were grouped with DBSCAN, and TCRdist sequence similarity was added when clustering was performed within HLA-allele-positive subsets. Repertoires with fewer than 30,000 or more than 120,000 public chains were left out of co-occurrence clustering, as were roughly five repertoires with anomalous nucleotide sharing. Imported from immuneACCESS, the table was reduced by TCRdb to in-frame sequences with V and J called. These copies leave out some clones; in studies compared against another copy, an unresolved V gene accounts for under half, and the cause of the remainder is not known. That table furnishes V, J and clone size, whereas the DNA furnished D and trimming. This sample is represented by approximately 220,000 clones; roughly 88% of them were singletons. Over 0.65% of the sample goes to the ten largest clones.

For this clone: Its antigen is not yet known. The input lacks base qualities; no much larger clone sits a single base away.

V trim: 11 bases; J trim: 6 bases; unmatched bases: 13. CDR1 MDHEN and CDR2 SYDVKM are derived from the germline V gene. The CDR3 numbers 15 residues from cysteine through phenylalanine. Only the CDR3 part of the read is kept: 45 bases, read in frame from the first base. The cohort comprised 550 to 700 healthy bone marrow donors. Cohort members were all nominally healthy when sampled, although unrecorded immune exposures were likely present. The donor tested CMV seronegative, placing the donor among the 352 seronegative members of the cohort. Every donor gave a peripheral blood sample, and the peripheral blood mononuclear cells from that sample were used for TCR beta sequencing. The Qiagen DNeasy Blood Extraction Kit was used to extract genomic DNA from the blood cell samples.

This receptor was taken from a boy between 2 and 10 years old in good health and CMV-seronegative. The chain employs TRBV28 and TRBJ2-1, with 10 bases aligning to TRBD2. The sequenced material came from PBMCs. The CDR3 protein is CAGKASGSKGNEQFF. The nucleotides read TGTGCCGGTAAGGCTAGCGGGAGTAAGGGCAATGAGCAGTTCTTC.